This T cell receptor (beta chain) was retrieved from a study of PD-1 blockade in classical Hodgkin lymphoma. This clone was picked up a small number of times. As yet, its antigen is unknown. Study observations and caveats: CD4+ TCR diversity, unlike CD8+, climbed significantly by C4D1.

The time point was: cycle 4 day 1 (C4D1), after less than 7 weeks of nivolumab. Every single patient, without exception, relapsed after autologous stem cell transplantation, and brentuximab vedotin exposure varied. Profiled with immunoSEQ multiplex PCR; TCRdb holds only in-frame clones, not every one. The sample has about 24,000 clones, about 86% seen once. The CDR3 totals 13 residues. Germline V gives CDR1 SNHLY, CDR2 FYNNEI. Trimming removed 11 bases from V and 5 bases from J, with 18 bases in between. The source was peripheral blood mononuclear cells (PBMCs), collected before the fourth cycle of nivolumab. The TCR originated in a human donor with classical Hodgkin lymphoma. J is TRBJ1-2 and V is TRBV2, with D uncertain. CDR3 sequence (DNA): TGTGCCGGCGGGAGGGAAAGCTCTTATGGCTACACCTTC. It specifies CAGGRESSYGYTF.